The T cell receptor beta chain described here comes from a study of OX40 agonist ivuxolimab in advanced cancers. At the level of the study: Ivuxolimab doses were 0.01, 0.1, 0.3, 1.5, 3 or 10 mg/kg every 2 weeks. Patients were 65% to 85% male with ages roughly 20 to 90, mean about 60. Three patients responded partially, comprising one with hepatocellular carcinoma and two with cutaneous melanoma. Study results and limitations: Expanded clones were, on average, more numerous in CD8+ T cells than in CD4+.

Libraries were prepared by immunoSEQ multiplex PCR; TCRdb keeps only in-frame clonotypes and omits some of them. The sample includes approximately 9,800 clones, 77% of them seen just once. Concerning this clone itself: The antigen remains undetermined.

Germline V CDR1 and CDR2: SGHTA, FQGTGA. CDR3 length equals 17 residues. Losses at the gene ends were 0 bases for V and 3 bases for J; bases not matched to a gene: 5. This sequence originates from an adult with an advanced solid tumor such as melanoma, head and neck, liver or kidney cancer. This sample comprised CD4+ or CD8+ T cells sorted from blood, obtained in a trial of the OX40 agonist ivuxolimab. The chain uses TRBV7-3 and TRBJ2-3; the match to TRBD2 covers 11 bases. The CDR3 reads CASSLTSGRAVTDTQYF. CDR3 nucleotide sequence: TGTGCCAGCAGCTTAACTAGCGGGAGGGCGGTAACAGATACGCAGTATTTT.